This T cell receptor beta chain emerged from a study of T cell responses to AZD1222 COVID-19 vaccine. Between the trimmed V and J ends, which lost 6 bases and 2 bases, there was a span of 21 bases. The V gene's germline CDR1 is KGHDR and CDR2 SFDVKD. This CDR3 is built from 17 residues. TCRdb's table, derived via immunoSEQ multiplex PCR, lists solely in-frame clones and lacks some. The sample lists about 160,000 clones; about 88% were seen once. Whole-study findings and limits: Two AZD1222 administrations were followed by greater Spike-specific TCR breadth and depth.

Notes on this clone: The antigen remains unidentified.

The receptor was derived from an adult in good health. Here the sequenced sample was peripheral blood, taken on day 0 of AZD1222 vaccination. The chain is built from TRBV24-1 and TRBJ2-5; TRBD2 is a possible D gene (6 bases). This CDR3 is CATSKHPRTGEQETQYF. Written as DNA, the CDR3 is TGTGCCACCAGTAAACACCCCCGGACGGGAGAACAAGAGACCCAGTACTTC.